One T cell receptor (beta chain) is described in this entry. The sample belongs to a study of CD8 T cells in Susac syndrome. Sequencing of TCR beta was performed on blood CD8+ T cells and on blood CD4+ T cells. When the RNA was reverse transcribed, random hexamers were used with an input of about 0.45 to 1 ug. Coverage of TCR beta CDR3 amplification by immunoSEQ multiplex PCR extended to 54 Vbeta and 13 Jbeta. TCRdb re-called the immunoSEQ multiplex PCR reads through MiXCR, storing one row per CDR3 protein. This table has roughly 300,000 distinct CDR3 sequences, more than 75% appearing once. CDR3 length: 14 residues. The V gene's germline CDR1 is DFQATT and CDR2 SNEGSKA (reference sequence). The V end lost 6 bases, the J end lost 3 bases, and 17 bases lay between the germline ends.

Sample: CD8+ T cells from PBMCs. This TCR derives from a human donor with multiple sclerosis. The chain carries TRBV20-1 and TRBJ2-5; possibly TRBD1 for D (6 bases). In DNA form, the CDR3 reads TGCAGTGCCAGACCCCGGGACACCGAAGAGACCCAGTACTTC. Its translation: CSARPRDTEETQYF.